Each of the 28 T cell receptor beta chains below was sequenced from the same sample in a study of CD8+CD57+ T cells in acquired aplastic anemia. All patients picked for sequencing had shown, by flow cytometry, an expansion of CD8+CD57+ cells. Profiling that covered TCR beta VDJ and CDR3 relied on genomic DNA as its template. MiXCR, run by TCRdb on the reads, gives a single entry per CDR3 protein. This sample has over 150,000 distinct CDR3 sequences, with less than 65% found just once. Specimen: sorted CD4+, CD8+, or CD8+CD57+ T cells (not recorded which) from PBMCs. The receptors come from a human donor with aplastic anemia.

This clonotype has only a few counts. The J gene is TRBJ2-7, the V gene TRBV20-1; 7 bases agree with TRBD1. J was trimmed by 4 bases and V by 6 bases; bases with no gene match: 12. The germline gives CDR1 DFQATT, CDR2 SNEGSKA (reference sequence). The CDR3 spans 14 residues. CDR3 residues: CSARPGDREYEQYF. The CDR3 region has the DNA TGCAGTGCCAGACCCGGTGACAGGGAATACGAGCAGTACTTC.

Details on this clonotype: As the CDR3 is not closed by the conserved phenylalanine or tryptophan, this likely results from a read error. The chain has TRBV6-5 and TRBJ2-7; D unresolved. The CDR3 length is 17 residues. Germline-derived CDR1 and CDR2 are MNHEY and SVGAGI. The CDR3 region has the DNA TGTGCCAGCAGTTACTCGAGTAAGTTGCAACGCTCCTACGGGCAGTACCTC. This codes for CASSYSSKLQRSYGQYL.

This clonotype was observed a few times. The genes are TRBV10-3 and TRBJ2-7; TRBD2 might be the D (6 bases). CDR1 is ENHRY, CDR2 SYGVKD, per germline. The CDR3 is made up of 14 amino acids. Trimming cost V 0 bases and J 2 bases, with 8 bases left between them. DNA of the CDR3: TGTGCCATCAGTGAGTCCCGGGAGACCTACGAGCAGTACTTC. It yields the protein CAISESRETYEQYF.

This clonotype was picked up a small number of times. This may arise from a read error, as a much more abundant clone is one base away. V is TRBV12-3 or TRBV12-4 and J is TRBJ1-2, with D possibly matching TRBD1 (5 bases). Trimming took off 8 bases at V and 4 bases at J, with 20 bases between the two ends. The length of the CDR3 is 15 residues. The CDR3 DNA is TGTGCCAGCGGAGAAGGCAGGGATCTGATCTATGGCTACACCTTC. Translating gives CASGEGRDLIYGYTF.

The J gene is TRBJ1-2, the V gene TRBV7-9, with D possibly TRBD1 on 6 matching bases. Trimming stripped 7 bases from V and 4 bases from J, with 13 bases between. CDR1 is SEHNR and CDR2 is FQNEAQ in the germline V gene (reference sequence). The CDR3 is 13 residues long. CDR3 sequence: CASNSRGVYGYTF. The CDR3 DNA follows: TGTGCCAGCAACTCAAGGGGGGTCTATGGCTACACCTTC.

Concerning this clonotype itself: A much larger clone lies one base from this, so it may be a read error. The chain has TRBV2 and TRBJ2-7, with TRBD1 identical over 7 bases. The CDR3 consists of 15 residues. The germline V gene has CDR1 SNHLY and CDR2 FYNNEI. CDR3 DNA sequence: TGTGTCAGCAGCACCCGAGGGGGCGGAGCCTACGAGCAGTACTTC. Protein: CVSSTRGGGAYEQYF.

This sequence joins TRBV19 and TRBJ2-7; perhaps TRBD1 as D (6 bases). The V end lost 6 bases, the J end lost 12 bases, and 21 bases lay between the germline ends. The CDR3 extends over 13 amino acids. Looked up from germline, CDR1 is LNHDA and CDR2 is SQIVND (reference sequence). This CDR3 is CASRQKGQSRLYF. CDR3 coding DNA: TGTGCCAGTAGGCAAAAAGGACAGTCTCGGCTGTACTTC.

The rearrangement links TRBV6-1 to TRBJ2-5; TRBD1 aligns across 9 bases. This CDR3 is built from 16 residues. Germline CDR1 MNHNS, CDR2 SASEGT. The junction had 5 bases not matched to a gene; V was cut back by 1 base and J by 2 bases. CDR3 in DNA: TGTGCCAGCAGTGAAGGACCGACAGGGGGACAAGAGACCCAGTACTTC. This sequence encodes CASSEGPTGGQETQYF.

The V gene is TRBV20-1, the J gene TRBJ2-7; the match to TRBD2 covers 7 bases. With V trimmed by 2 bases and J by 2 bases, 3 bases remained unmatched. Per germline, CDR1 DFQATT and CDR2 SNEGSKA (reference sequence). This CDR3 is 13 amino acids long. The CDR3 protein is CSARRGSTYEQYF. The CDR3 DNA sequence: TGCAGTGCTAGACGCGGGAGTACCTACGAGCAGTACTTC.

CDR3 nucleotide sequence: TGTGCCAGCATGGACAGTGCCTACGAGCAGTACTTC. Protein sequence: CASMDSAYEQYF. The J gene is TRBJ2-7, the V gene TRBV2; D is perhaps TRBD1 (6 bases). This CDR3 region has 12 residues. Per germline, CDR1 SNHLY and CDR2 FYNNEI. V dropped 7 bases and J dropped 2 bases, with 9 bases sitting between them.

The V and J genes are TRBV20-1 and TRBJ1-2, with D unclear. The germline CDR1 and CDR2 sequences are DFQATT and SNEGSKA (reference sequence). This CDR3 is 10 amino acids long. V was trimmed by 8 bases and J by 5 bases, leaving 9 bases between them. In DNA, the CDR3 is TGCAGTACGGACTTATATGGCTACACCTTC. It is translated as CSTDLYGYTF.

The chain combines TRBV25-1 with TRBJ1-1; D might be TRBD1 (5 bases). This CDR3 spans 16 amino acids. Germline CDR1 and CDR2: MGHDK and SYGVNS. Trimming left V 2 bases short and J 3 bases short, with 16 bases between. The CDR3 here is CASSEGGTAPDTEAFF. The CDR3 nucleotides read TGTGCCAGCAGTGAAGGGGGTACGGCCCCGGACACTGAAGCTTTCTTT.

This clonotype was seen a single time. The chain links TRBV7-8 to TRBJ2-7; D is possibly TRBD1 (6 bases). The V gene's germline CDR1 is SGHVS and CDR2 FQNEAQ. V gave up 1 base and J gave up 6 bases, with 13 bases separating them. The CDR3 contains 14 residues. CDR3 coding DNA: TGTGCCAGCAGCTTAGAAGCCGACAGGCCCGAGCAGTACTTC. It is translated as CASSLEADRPEQYF.

The chain is built from TRBV2 and TRBJ2-1; TRBD1 matches 9 bases. V was pared by 8 bases and J by 8 bases, with 7 bases of the junction left unmatched. Germline CDR1 and CDR2: SNHLY and FYNNEI. There are 13 residues in the CDR3. In nucleotides, the CDR3 is TGTGCCAGCGGGACAGGGTCAATATATGAGCAGTTCTTC. Amino acid sequence: CASGTGSIYEQFF.

Of note for this clonotype: At one end, the junction sequence differs from germline, possibly due to a read error. This chain links TRBV24-1 with TRBJ1-2; the match to TRBD1 covers 8 bases. The germline V gene encodes CDR1 KGHDR and CDR2 SFDVKD. This CDR3 region has 18 residues. Here the CDR3 DNA reads TGTGCCAGCAGTGAAAGGATCGTTGACAGGGGCCCTAACTATGGCTACACCTTC. Protein: CASSERIVDRGPNYGYTF.

The chain uses TRBV2 and TRBJ1-6; D not resolved. This CDR3 comprises 13 residues. V was clipped by 2 bases and J by 13 bases, with 12 bases between them. Germline-derived CDR1 and CDR2 are SNHLY and FYNNEI. The CDR3 spells CASSELLRSPLHF. The CDR3 region has the DNA TGTGCCAGCAGTGAACTCTTAAGGAGCCCCCTCCACTTT.

This clonotype has ten or more counts. V usage is TRBV19 and J usage is TRBJ2-1; D is ambiguous. The germline V gene has CDR1 LNHDA and CDR2 SQIVND (reference sequence). CDR3 size: 13 residues. Trimming stripped 1 base from V and 7 bases from J, with 8 bases between. This CDR3 is CASSIGVKNEQFF. In nucleotides, the CDR3 is TGTGCCAGTAGTATAGGGGTAAAGAATGAGCAGTTCTTC.

The rearrangement links TRBV2 to TRBJ2-5; tentative D call: TRBD1 (5 bases). The CDR3 has 15 residues. Germline V lookup: CDR1 SNHLY, CDR2 FYNNEI. Trimming pared 1 base from V and 5 bases from J, leaving 14 bases between. The CDR3 loop reads CASSEVQAGWETQYF. As DNA, the CDR3 is TGTGCCAGCAGTGAAGTCCAGGCAGGGTGGGAGACCCAGTACTTC.

CDR3 coding DNA: TGTGCCAGCAGTTTAGACCAGGGCAGGAACACTGAAGCTTTCTTT. The encoded protein is CASSLDQGRNTEAFF. V usage is TRBV27 and J usage is TRBJ1-1; D possibly corresponds to TRBD1 (5 bases). The germline V and J ends were trimmed by 2 bases and 1 base, with 11 bases remaining between them. CDR3 size: 15 residues. Per the germline V gene, CDR1 is MNHEY and CDR2 is SMNVEV (reference sequence).

CDR3 sequence: CSVDSKGLGGGYTF. Written as DNA, the CDR3 is TGCAGCGTTGATTCCAAGGGGTTAGGTGGTGGCTACACCTTC. The chain employs TRBV29-1 and TRBJ1-2; TRBD1 might be the D (5 bases). Germline V gene lookup returns CDR1 SQVTM and CDR2 ANQGSEA. V was clipped by 3 bases and J by 7 bases, with 18 bases between them. The CDR3 extends over 14 amino acids.

A single count supports this clonotype. The V and J genes are TRBV10-3 and TRBJ2-1, with D possibly being TRBD2 (5 bases). The V gene's germline CDR1 is ENHRY and CDR2 SYGVKD. Trimming stripped 9 bases from V and 5 bases from J, with 17 bases between. The CDR3 is 14 amino acids. The CDR3 sequence: CAIKSGVNNNEQFF. In nucleotides, the CDR3 is TGTGCCATTAAAAGCGGCGTGAACAACAATGAGCAGTTCTTC.

On this clonotype: Possible read error: a much larger clone is one base away. V usage is TRBV4-1 and J usage is TRBJ2-2; maybe TRBD2 (6 bases). CDR3 length equals 14 residues. Germline CDR1 reads MGHRA; CDR2 reads YSYEKL. In nucleotides, the CDR3 is TGCGCCGGCAGCCTGGGGGACTTTACCGGGGAGCTGTTTTTT. Translated, it gives CAGSLGDFTGELFF.

The chain employs TRBV7-3 and TRBJ2-5, with D possibly TRBD1 on 6 matching bases. Trimming cost V 6 bases and J 5 bases, with 16 bases left between them. CDR3 length: 14 residues. Germline lookup yields CDR1 SGHTA and CDR2 FQGTGA. The CDR3 sequence: CASSPPGASETQYF. CDR3 DNA: TGTGCCAGCAGTCCTCCAGGGGCTTCGGAGACCCAGTACTTC.

The chain uses TRBV2 and TRBJ2-6; D unresolved. The germline gives CDR1 SNHLY, CDR2 FYNNEI. V shed 5 bases and J shed 1 base, with 6 bases lying between them. The length of the CDR3 is 14 residues. The CDR3 spells CASSPESGANVLTF. DNA for the CDR3: TGTGCCAGCAGTCCGGAATCTGGGGCCAACGTCCTGACTTTC.

The genes are TRBV24-1 and TRBJ2-3; TRBD1 is a possible D gene (5 bases). Deletions cut 3 bases from V and 8 bases from J, with 20 bases between. Germline V gene data show CDR1 as KGHDR and CDR2 as SFDVKD. The CDR3 consists of 16 residues. The CDR3 nucleotides are TGTGCCACCAGTGATACCCGACAGTCCCGGTTTGGTACGCAGTATTTT. It is translated as CATSDTRQSRFGTQYF.

The V and J genes are TRBV20-1 and TRBJ1-1, with TRBD1 as a possible D gene (5 bases). The CDR3 is made up of 13 amino acids. Trimming took off 0 bases at V and 7 bases at J, with 12 bases between the two ends. Germline V gene data show CDR1 as DFQATT and CDR2 as SNEGSKA (reference sequence). The CDR3 loop is CSARDPVRGEAFF. DNA for the CDR3: TGCAGTGCTAGAGATCCAGTGAGGGGTGAAGCTTTCTTT.

The V and J genes are TRBV12-5 and TRBJ2-3; the D call may be TRBD1 or TRBD2 (6 bases each). Per the germline V gene, CDR1 is LGHNT and CDR2 is FRNRAP. CDR3 length: 15 residues. Trimming shortened V by 6 bases and J by 1 base, and 14 bases separated the two germline ends. The CDR3: CASGRGTYRTDTQYF. In DNA, the CDR3 is TGTGCTAGTGGGCGCGGGACATACCGCACAGATACGCAGTATTTT.

This sequence joins TRBV2 and TRBJ1-2; D is uncertain. The CDR3 spans 15 residues. V was cut by 7 bases and J by 4 bases, with 19 bases left in between. The germline V gene encodes CDR1 SNHLY and CDR2 FYNNEI. This CDR3 is CASNPYSFSSYGYTF. The CDR3 DNA follows: TGTGCCAGCAATCCTTATAGTTTCAGCTCCTATGGCTACACCTTC.